Sequencing of this T cell receptor (beta chain) was carried out in a study of blood T cells in healthy people across ages. For the second PCR, which ran for 7 to 11 cycles, a sample-barcoded 5' primer and a J-beta primer mix were used. TCRdb redid the calling of the 5' RACE reads with MiXCR, one entry per CDR3 protein. Of hundreds of thousands of distinct CDR3 sequences in the sample, around a quarter were seen once. The V and J ends lost 4 bases and 5 bases respectively, with 23 bases between them. The CDR3 totals 17 residues. Germline V gives CDR1 SEHNR, CDR2 FQNEAQ (reference sequence). This sample also belongs to another study, concerning T cells of mothers and their children. In that study: Versus unrelated pairs, overlap was slightly higher in related mother-child pairs, without reaching significance.

V and J are TRBV7-9 and TRBJ2-5, with a possible D match to TRBD1 (6 bases). This clonotype originated in a boy under 18 in good health. The specimen was blood. The chain's CDR3 is CASSSWLVRDQGETQYF. The CDR3 coding sequence is TGTGCCAGCAGCTCCTGGCTGGTCCGGGACCAGGGGGAGACCCAGTACTTC.